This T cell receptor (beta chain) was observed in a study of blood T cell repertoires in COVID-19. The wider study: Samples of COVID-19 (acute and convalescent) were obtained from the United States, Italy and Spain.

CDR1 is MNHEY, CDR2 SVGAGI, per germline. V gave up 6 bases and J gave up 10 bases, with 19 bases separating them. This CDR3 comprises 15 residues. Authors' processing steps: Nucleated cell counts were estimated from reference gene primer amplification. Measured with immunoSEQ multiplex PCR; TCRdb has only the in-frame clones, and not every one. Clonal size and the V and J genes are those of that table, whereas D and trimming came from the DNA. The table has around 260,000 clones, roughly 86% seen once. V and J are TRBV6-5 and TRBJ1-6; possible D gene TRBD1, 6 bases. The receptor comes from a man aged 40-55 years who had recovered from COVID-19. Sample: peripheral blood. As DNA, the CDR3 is TGTGCCAGCAGGTCTTCGGACAGCTCACGGTCACCCCTCCACTTT. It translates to CASRSSDSSRSPLHF.